The present entry profiles one T cell receptor beta chain with its context. Its antigen is currently not known. No base quality values were provided; no much bigger clone lies one nucleotide off. TCRbeta CDR3 regions were amplified from genomic DNA by means of the immunoSEQ Assay, a bias-controlled multiplex PCR. Under the source paper's analysis protocol: Within the assay, amplification of reference gene primers was used to estimate how many nucleated cells each sample contained. To quantify the absolute abundance of each unique TCRbeta CDR3 rearrangement, sequence reads were collapsed and filtered. For each sample, productive Simpson clonality was calculated as the square root of Simpson's diversity index over productive rearrangements. TCRdb limited this immuneACCESS table to in-frame rearrangements with V and J called. A share of clones is missing; checked studies link under half to unresolved V genes, and the rest is unexplained. V and J calls and clone size come straight from that table; D and trimming were deduced from the DNA. This sample lists about 470,000 clones; around 90% were detected once. The ten largest clones capture roughly 0.7% of the sample.

Taken from cysteine to phenylalanine, the CDR3 has 13 residues. The CDR3 DNA has 39 bases and is translated from base 1. From the germline V gene, CDR1 is SNHLY and CDR2 is FYNNEI. V trim: 6 bases; J trim: 3 bases; unmatched bases: 4. These data originate in a study of blood T cell repertoires in COVID-19 (dated by TCRdb to 2019 to 2021). Regarding the complete study: The collaborator samples originated in the United States, Italy and Spain and spanned the acute and convalescent phases of COVID-19. The prospective study material was composed of cDNA or gDNA derived from T cells, B-cell-depleted T cells, or PBMCs. Subjects who had been exposed to COVID-19, were actively infected with it, or had recovered from it provided the deeply sampled blood TCRbeta repertoires that made up the dataset. The repertoires were made available in a free public database intended to serve as a resource for research on the immune response to SARS-CoV-2. Samples came from the ongoing ImmuneRACE study (first 160 participants) plus 1,254 subjects from 6 global collaborators. Sample metadata almost always included a de-identified subject ID, COVID-19 status, age in years and sex. Where HLA class I and class II types were available, the types were taken from metadata supplied by the sample provider, not from assay-based typing. The paper as a whole reports these results and caveats: How much clinical and demographic metadata was included differed by source and by participant, and the metadata was provided uncurated.

Participants in the prospective study were enrolled through a virtual design, were aged about 18 to 100 years, and lived in roughly 24 United States geographic areas. To assign participants to cohorts, the prospective study relied on clinical history that participants themselves reported in a screening survey and a study questionnaire. Recovered participants in ImmuneRACE Cohort 3 were defined by two consecutive negative NP/OP PCR tests, clearance by a healthcare professional, or resolution of symptoms. Mobile phlebotomists in the prospective study collected whole blood, serum and a nasopharyngeal or oropharyngeal swab from every participant. Prospective study participants could optionally give additional blood draws and questionnaires over an approximately two-month period. Prospective study blood samples were shipped either frozen or at room temperature before DNA extraction.

Sequenced material: PBMCs or T cells enriched from blood (not recorded which). The source is a woman aged 18 to 35 who had recovered from COVID-19. The rearranged chain carries TRBV2 and TRBJ1-1; 7 central nucleotides agree with TRBD1. The CDR3 sequence is CASRFGQDTEAFF. The DNA reads TGTGCCAGCAGATTTGGACAGGACACTGAAGCTTTCTTT.